This T cell receptor beta chain was found in a study of T-cell reconstitution after alpha-beta-depleted transplantation in children (dated by TCRdb to between 2015 and 2016). Study-level background: Using TCR repertoire profiling, the study quantitatively followed how T-cell immune reconstitution unfolded in children after TCRalphabeta/CD19-depleted allogeneic hematopoietic cell transplantation.

Notes on this clonotype: Its cognate antigen has yet to be identified. Per-base quality was not reported, and no clone a single base away is much larger than it.

As encoded in the germline V gene (reference sequence), CDR1 is DFQATT while CDR2 is SNEGSKA. The germline V end is reduced by 5 bases and the J end by 2 bases; junction bases left unmatched: 6. From cysteine to phenylalanine, the CDR3 is 14 amino acids long. Only CDR3 DNA remains: 42 bases, in frame from the first base. The treatment or condition label corresponds to: allogeneic hematopoietic cell transplantation with graft depleted of TCRalphabeta T cells and CD19 B cells. Transplant recipients were children who received TCRalphabeta/CD19-depleted allogeneic hematopoietic cell grafts. Libraries were prepared through PCR. The sample was run on an Illumina HiSeq 2500. To normalize quantification of the TCRbeta repertoire, the TCR libraries were built with molecular barcoding that relied on unique molecular identifiers. TCRdb took the public reads, trimmed them with fastp at Q25, ran MiXCR for clone calling and kept in-frame beta chains. Rows with one shared CDR3 protein collapse into an entry with the most common genes and DNA. This sample holds 300,000 or so distinct CDR3 sequences; 20% to 30% were observed only once. 11% of the sample is in the top ten clones.

The full study reports these points: Over subsequent months, a decline in hyperexpanded clone frequencies was noted, and after one year, T-cell counts and TCRbeta diversity were mostly ascribed to newly produced T cells. The high TCRbeta diversity at day 60 in some patients was ascribed to recipient T cells and intrathymic progenitors that had survived conditioning. Apparently early alphabetaT-cell count recovery about two months after transplant reportedly relied on only several hundred rapidly expanded clones derived from non-depleted graft cells.

This TCR was recovered from a male patient between 10 and 17 years old who had a stem cell transplant for acute lymphoblastic leukemia, so the T cells may come from the graft donor. The source material was PBMCs, mostly from graft donor cells, sampled 180 days after TCRalphabeta/CD19-depleted stem cell transplant. This sequence uses TRBV20-1 and TRBJ1-3, with TRBD1 identical over 7 junction bases. Read as DNA, the sequence is TGCAGTGCTTTAACAGGGGTCCCTGGAAACACCATATATTTT. Its coded protein is CSALTGVPGNTIYF.